The rows below give T cell receptor beta chains drawn from one sample of a study of T-cell memory formation after mild COVID-19. TCRdb fed the 5' RACE reads into MiXCR, producing one record per CDR3 protein. The sample shows 290,000 or so distinct CDR3 sequences, just under 20% of them seen only once. Material for sequencing was PBMCs or a T cell subset sorted from them (not recorded which). The origin of the receptors is a man between 18 and 35 years old who had mild COVID-19 (a few samples of this study predate the infection). Cell type and time point are not known. The CDR3 runs from the conserved cysteine through the conserved F or W.

TRBV5-5,CASSYKWGETTYGYTF
TRBV5-1,CASSLSPDTDTQYF
TRBV9,CASSVGSANYGYTF
TRBV7-2,CASSPSGQTYNEQFF
TRBV20-1,CSARGSDWYF
TRBV19,CASSISSGGRQPQHF
TRBV29-1,CSVEDGQALYEQYF
TRBV18,CASSAPGTDTQYF
TRBV12-3/TRBV12-4,CASSLYGTGDNEQFF
TRBV7-3,CASSSGLSSYNEQFF
TRBV27,CASSPLGTGVSPYEAFF
TRBV5-6,CASSLDRGLSPLHF